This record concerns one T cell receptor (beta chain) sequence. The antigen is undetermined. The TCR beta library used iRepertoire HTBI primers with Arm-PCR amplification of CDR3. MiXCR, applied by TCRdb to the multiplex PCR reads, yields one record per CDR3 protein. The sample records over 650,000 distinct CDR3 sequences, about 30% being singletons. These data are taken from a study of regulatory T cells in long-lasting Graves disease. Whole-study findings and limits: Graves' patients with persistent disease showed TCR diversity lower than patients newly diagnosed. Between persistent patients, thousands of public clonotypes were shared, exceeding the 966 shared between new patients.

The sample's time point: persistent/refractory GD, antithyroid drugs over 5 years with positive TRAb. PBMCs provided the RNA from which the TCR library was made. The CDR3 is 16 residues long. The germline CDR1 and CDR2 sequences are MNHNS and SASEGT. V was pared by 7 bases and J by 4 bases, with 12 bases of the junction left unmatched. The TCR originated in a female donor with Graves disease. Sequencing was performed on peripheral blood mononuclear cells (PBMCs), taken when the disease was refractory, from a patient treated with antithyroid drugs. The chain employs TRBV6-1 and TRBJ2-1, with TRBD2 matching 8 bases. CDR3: CASTPLAGRVYNEQFF. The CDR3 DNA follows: TGTGCCAGCACCCCGTTAGCGGGAAGGGTTTACAATGAGCAGTTCTTC.